Detailed here is one T cell receptor beta chain. Its antigen is still unknown. The V end lost 4 bases, the J end lost 3 bases, and 22 bases lay between the germline ends. The V gene's germline CDR1 is SGHRS and CDR2 YFSETQ. The CDR3 has 18 amino acids. The protocol was immunoSEQ multiplex PCR, while the TCRdb copy is restricted to in-frame clones and leaves out a portion. The sample includes about 19,000 clones, about 90% of them seen just once. This sample is drawn from a study of lymphopenia after photon versus proton radiotherapy. General observations from the study: Larger post-nadir TCR diversity loss correlated inversely with survival in deceased patients. Authors raise, but do not show, better survival with proton therapy. Relative stability marked proton patients; photon patients lost diversity and naive cells. Oligoclonal CD8+ Temra expansion after nadir drove photon patients' diversity drop.

Sample: peripheral blood, taken from a patient treated with photon-based radiotherapy. The receptor was derived from a man between 60 and 75 years old with pancreatic cancer. The V call is TRBV5-1, the J call TRBJ2-2, with D possibly called TRBD1 or TRBD2 (6 bases each). The CDR3 DNA reads as TGCGCCAGCAGCGCGGGCCCCCTCGGGGGCCCGGACACCGGGGAGCTGTTTTTT. Translation: CASSAGPLGGPDTGELFF. The variable domain in full, with the rest retrieved from reference TRBV5-1 and TRBJ2-2, is KAGVTQTPRYLIKTRGQQVTLSCSPISGHRSVSWYQQTPGQGLQFLFEYFSETQRNKGNFPGRFSGRQFSNSRSEMNVSTLELGDSALYLCASSAGPLGGPDTGELFFGEGSRLTVL.